This paragraph covers one T cell receptor (beta chain) sequence. Per the original data handling: Amplifying reference gene primers gave estimates of nucleated cell counts. The table came from immunoSEQ multiplex PCR; TCRdb's copy has only in-frame clones and leaves some out. Clone size and the V and J calls come from that table; the DNA yielded D and trimming. Among about 300,000 clones listed, 65% to 90% were seen once. The sample belongs to a study of blood T cell repertoires in COVID-19. The overall study: COVID-19 samples collected from the United States, Italy and Spain covered acute and convalescent phases. The analysed material was cDNA or gDNA that came from T cells, B-cell-depleted T cells, or PBMCs.

The V gene's germline CDR1 is LGHDT and CDR2 YNNKEL (reference sequence). This CDR3 region has 16 residues. Trimming removed 3 bases from V and 6 bases from J; junction bases left unmatched: 8. The sequenced sample consisted of PBMCs or T cells enriched from blood (not recorded which). The origin of this receptor is a woman aged 18-30 years who had recovered from COVID-19. V usage is TRBV3-1 (or the pseudogene TRBV3-2) and J usage is TRBJ2-2; 9 bases are shared with TRBD2. The CDR3 coding sequence is TGTGCCAGCAGCCAGGGTGGTAGCGGGAGCGCCGGGGAGCTGTTTTTT. The encoded protein is CASSQGGSGSAGELFF.